The 32 T cell receptor beta chains below all came from one sample that was sequenced in a study of cytomegalovirus exposure and HLA in healthy donors. Primers included in the PCR were 60 Vbeta and 13 Jbeta primers. Repertoires were generated with immunoSEQ multiplex PCR, while TCRdb's copy carries only in-frame clones and drops some. Counted here are about 150,000 clones, around 80% occurring once; the ten biggest clones make up under 7.5%. Sequencing used PBMCs. The receptors were gathered from a man aged 25-45 years in good health and CMV-seropositive.

V is TRBV5-6 and J is TRBJ1-1; unclear D gene. V lost 2 bases, J lost 5 bases, and 7 bases lay in between. The CDR3 loop spans 12 amino acids. CDR1 is SGHDT, CDR2 YYEEEE, per germline. The CDR3 sequence: CASSFGGTEAFF. CDR3 coding DNA: TGTGCCAGCAGCTTCGGAGGTACTGAAGCTTTCTTT.

The chain uses TRBV7-6 and TRBJ2-1, with D possibly being TRBD2 (6 bases). The CDR3 totals 15 residues. Germline V lookup: CDR1 SGHVS, CDR2 FNYEAQ. V shed 1 base and J shed 7 bases, with 14 bases lying between them. The CDR3 loop reads CASSLGSGDPNEQFF. The CDR3 DNA follows: TGTGCCAGCAGCTTAGGATCGGGAGATCCAAATGAGCAGTTCTTC.

The genes are TRBV4-1 and TRBJ1-2, with D possibly being TRBD1 (6 bases). CDR1 and CDR2 from the germline V gene are MGHRA and YSYEKL. The ends were cut back, 0 bases at V and 2 bases at J, with 13 bases in the middle. The CDR3 runs 16 residues. The CDR3 sequence is CASSQEGGGGNYGYTF. CDR3 in DNA: TGCGCCAGCAGCCAAGAGGGCGGGGGCGGGAACTATGGCTACACCTTC.

The chain combines TRBV6-1 with TRBJ2-7; possibly TRBD2 for D (7 bases). CDR3 size: 15 residues. V was cut by 3 bases and J by 3 bases, with 15 bases left in between. The germline CDR1 and CDR2 sequences are MNHNS and SASEGT. The CDR3 DNA is TGTGCCAGCAGTGAGGACAGCGGGAACGTCTACGAGCAGTACTTC. Protein sequence: CASSEDSGNVYEQYF.

This chain uses TRBV7-2 with TRBJ2-3; TRBD2 is a possible D gene (7 bases). The CDR3 runs 15 residues. The germline V gene has CDR1 SGHTA and CDR2 FQGNSA. V lost 0 bases and J lost 4, with 11 bases in between. The CDR3 is CASSLAGGQADTQYF. DNA for the CDR3: TGTGCCAGCAGCTTAGCGGGGGGGCAGGCAGATACGCAGTATTTT.

The J gene is TRBJ1-5, the V gene TRBV4-2; D may be TRBD1 (5 bases). This CDR3 is built from 20 residues. Trimming pared 1 base from V and 6 bases from J, leaving 28 bases between. From germline, CDR1 is LGHNA and CDR2 YNFKEQ. The CDR3 coding sequence is TGTGCCAGCAGCCAAGGAGGGGCAGGGCTGGGAATCGGAGGGTTTCAGCCCCAGCATTTT. It translates to CASSQGGAGLGIGGFQPQHF.

The J gene is TRBJ2-1, the V gene TRBV27, with 9 bases fitting TRBD1. V gave up 6 bases and J gave up 3 bases; unmatched junction bases: 12. The CDR3 is 17 residues long. Looked up from germline, CDR1 is MNHEY and CDR2 is SMNVEV (reference sequence). CDR3 in DNA: TGTGCCAGCAGCCAACATCCGGGACAGGGATTCTACAATGAGCAGTTCTTC. The encoded protein is CASSQHPGQGFYNEQFF.

V and J are TRBV29-1 and TRBJ1-2; 7 bases agree with TRBD1. The CDR3 has 14 residues. V shed 8 bases and J 3 bases; nucleotides not matched to a gene: 12. The germline V gene encodes CDR1 SQVTM and CDR2 ANQGSEA. The CDR3 DNA sequence: TGCAGCTTAACGAAAGGGGACAGCTACTATGGCTACACCTTC. Protein: CSLTKGDSYYGYTF. Complete variable domain (other parts from reference TRBV29-1 and TRBJ1-2): SAVISQKPSRDICQRGTSLTIQCQVDSQVTMMFWYRQQPGQSLTLIATANQGSEATYESGFVIDKFPISRPNLTFSTLTVSNMSPEDSSIYLCSLTKGDSYYGYTFGSGTRLTVV.

CDR3 sequence (DNA): TGTGCCAGCAGCTTGGGACAGGGGAAGGGTTCACCCCTCCACTTT. Translating it yields CASSLGQGKGSPLHF. The V and J genes are TRBV5-8 and TRBJ1-6; 8 nucleotides align to TRBD1. Germline-derived CDR1 and CDR2 are SGHTS and YDEGEE. This CDR3 comprises 15 residues. V was clipped by 0 bases and J by 9 bases; unmatched bases: 5.

The chain employs TRBV5-8 and TRBJ2-3; 7 bases match TRBD2. The junction had 3 bases not matched to a gene; V was cut back by 0 bases and J by 5 bases. Germline values: CDR1 SGHTS, CDR2 YDEGEE. CDR3 length equals 14 residues. CDR3: CASSLGGSGDTQYF. CDR3 nucleotides: TGTGCCAGCAGCTTGGGCGGGAGCGGAGATACGCAGTATTTT.

The chain has TRBV14 and TRBJ2-2; 7 nucleotides align to TRBD1. Germline V gives CDR1 SGHDN, CDR2 FVKESK. Germline trimming cut 3 bases from V and 4 bases from J; bases unmatched to any gene: 2. This CDR3 has 14 residues. Here the CDR3 reads CASSQNRGTGELFF. CDR3 in DNA: TGTGCCAGCAGCCAGAACAGGGGCACCGGGGAGCTGTTTTTT.

The V gene is TRBV14, the J gene TRBJ2-1, with 11 bases identical to TRBD2. The length of the CDR3 is 16 residues. J gave up 7 bases and V 5 bases, and 10 bases lay outside the gene matches. Germline values: CDR1 SGHDN, CDR2 FVKESK. The CDR3 region has the DNA TGTGCCAGCAGCTATAGCGGGAGGGCGCTATTGAATGAGCAGTTCTTC. It yields the protein CASSYSGRALLNEQFF.

As for this clone: The junction departs from germline at one end; a sequencing error may be responsible. The chain is built from TRBV4-2 and TRBJ2-7; TRBD2 matches at 9 bases. The CDR3 has 16 residues. Germline V gene data show CDR1 as LGHNA and CDR2 as YNFKEQ. CDR3 DNA sequence: TGTGCCAGCAGCCATTCGGAGACTAGCGGCACCTACGGGCAGTACTTC. It is translated as CASSHSETSGTYGQYF.

The gene calls are TRBV4-2 and TRBJ2-1; 7 bases are shared with TRBD2. Germline assignment: CDR1 LGHNA and CDR2 YNFKEQ. This CDR3 is built from 18 residues. J gave up 2 bases and V 1 base, and 11 bases lay outside the gene matches. The CDR3 is CASSQVASEAGPYNEQFF. CDR3 nucleotides: TGTGCCAGCAGCCAAGTAGCCTCCGAAGCGGGGCCCTACAATGAGCAGTTCTTC.

This clone was found once. The chain uses TRBV6-5 and TRBJ1-2; perhaps TRBD1 as D (5 bases). The CDR3 sequence is 12 residues long. V was shortened by 6 bases and J by 6 bases, with 11 bases between the two germline ends. Germline V gene data show CDR1 as MNHEY and CDR2 as SVGAGI. CDR3 loop: CASSQGYHGYTF. The CDR3 coding sequence is TGTGCCAGCAGCCAGGGTTACCATGGCTACACCTTC.

J is TRBJ2-3 and V is TRBV11-2; TRBD1 matches 8 bases. The CDR3 runs 15 residues. Germline values: CDR1 SGHAT, CDR2 FQNNGV. V gave up 4 bases and J gave up 1 base; unmatched junction bases: 4. CDR3 residues: CASSSRTGRTDTQYF. The CDR3 nucleotides read TGTGCCAGCAGCTCTAGGACAGGGCGCACAGATACGCAGTATTTT.

This chain joins TRBV5-4 and TRBJ2-2; 12 bases line up with TRBD2. This CDR3 spans 17 amino acids. In germline, CDR1 is SGHNT, CDR2 YYREEE (reference sequence). V lost 0 bases and J lost 7; bases outside the gene matches: 7. Here the CDR3 reads CASSLETSGRLGGELFF. The DNA for the CDR3 is TGTGCCAGCAGCTTGGAGACTAGCGGGAGATTAGGCGGGGAGCTGTTTTTT.

The chain links TRBV5-1 to TRBJ2-3; D may be TRBD2 (6 bases). Germline V gene lookup returns CDR1 SGHRS and CDR2 YFSETQ. Trimming took off 6 bases at V and 0 bases at J, with 8 bases between the two ends. This CDR3 region has 13 residues. CDR3 loop: CASTGASTDTQYF. CDR3 bases: TGCGCCAGCACGGGAGCTAGCACAGATACGCAGTATTTT.

This chain joins TRBV27 and TRBJ1-2, with 9 bases identical to TRBD1. Germline CDR1 reads MNHEY; CDR2 reads SMNVEV (reference sequence). This CDR3 region has 15 residues. Trimming at V came to 6 bases and at J to 0 bases, leaving 5 bases not matched to a gene. The CDR3 sequence is CASRPTGGPNYGYTF. For the CDR3, the DNA is TGTGCCAGCAGGCCAACAGGGGGCCCTAACTATGGCTACACCTTC.

This rearrangement joins TRBV9 to TRBJ2-5; 10 nucleotides agree with TRBD2. In germline, CDR1 is SGDLS, CDR2 YYNGEE. This CDR3 has 15 amino acids. V gave up 3 bases and J gave up 5 bases; unmatched junction bases: 7. CDR3 sequence: CASSGTSGTFETQYF. The CDR3 nucleotides are TGTGCCAGCAGCGGGACTAGCGGTACATTCGAGACCCAGTACTTC.

V and J are TRBV28 and TRBJ2-3, with D perhaps TRBD2 (5 bases). The CDR3 covers 15 residues. Per the germline V gene, CDR1 is MDHEN and CDR2 is SYDVKM. V dropped 8 bases and J dropped 1 base, with 16 bases sitting between them. The CDR3 spells CASHSRTGGTDTQYF. CDR3 nucleotides: TGTGCCAGCCATTCCCGGACCGGGGGCACAGATACGCAGTATTTT.

Points on this clone: The identical CDR3 is also encoded by other nucleotide sequences in the sample. The V and J genes are TRBV7-6 and TRBJ2-6; perhaps TRBD2 as D (6 bases). This CDR3 region has 17 residues. The V gene lost 9 bases and the J gene lost 0 bases, with 18 bases spanning the gap. Germline CDR1 reads SGHVS; CDR2 reads FNYEAQ. The CDR3 bases are TGTGCCAGTAGCCCGGAGGGAGTCAGCTCTGGGGCCAACGTCCTGACTTTC. Translated, it gives CASSPEGVSSGANVLTF.

In this sample, this clone turned up once. The chain uses TRBV5-6 and TRBJ2-5; a weak D match, TRBD2 (6 bases). Judging by the DNA end, TRBJ2-7 fits better; the J call may be wrong. Germline V gene data show CDR1 as SGHDT and CDR2 as YYEEEE. This CDR3 has 14 residues. The CDR3 sequence: CASSRASGGGEQYF. CDR3 nucleotide sequence: TGTGCCAGCAGCCGAGCGTCCGGGGGAGGCGAGCAGTACTTC.

The chain employs TRBV28 and TRBJ2-1; TRBD2 matches 7 bases. Looked up from germline, CDR1 is MDHEN and CDR2 is SYDVKM. The CDR3 is 15 residues long. V was clipped by 3 bases and J by 3 bases; unmatched bases: 5. The CDR3 sequence: CASSFTLADYNEQFF. DNA of the CDR3: TGTGCCAGCAGTTTTACCCTAGCGGACTACAATGAGCAGTTCTTC.

The rearrangement uses TRBV5-1 and TRBJ2-1; 10 nucleotides line up with TRBD1. Germline trimming cut 0 bases from V and 8 bases from J; bases unmatched to any gene: 11. Germline V gives CDR1 SGHRS, CDR2 YFSETQ. The CDR3 has 17 amino acids. In DNA, the CDR3 is TGCGCCAGCAGCTTGGGACCGGACAGGGGGATATGGCATGAGCAGTTCTTC. Residues: CASSLGPDRGIWHEQFF.

The chain combines TRBV6-1 with TRBJ1-1; D unresolved. This CDR3 spans 16 amino acids. Deletions cut 3 bases from V and 4 bases from J, with 18 bases between. Germline assignment: CDR1 MNHNS and CDR2 SASEGT. Here the CDR3 DNA reads TGTGCCAGCAGTGATAGTTTAGGGAGACCGGGCACTGAAGCTTTCTTT. Encoded protein: CASSDSLGRPGTEAFF.

The chain links TRBV4-3 to TRBJ1-2, with 8 bases matching TRBD1. The V gene end was trimmed by 2 bases and the J gene end by 1 base; junction bases not matched to a gene: 3. Germline values: CDR1 LGHNA, CDR2 YSLEER. This CDR3 contains 15 residues. The CDR3 loop is CASSQSTGGNYGYTF. The CDR3 coding sequence is TGCGCCAGCAGCCAAAGTACAGGGGGTAACTATGGCTACACCTTC.

This clone was counted a few times. This rearrangement joins TRBV18 to TRBJ1-1, with 8 positions matching TRBD1. The CDR3 extends over 15 amino acids. J lost 1 base, V lost 4 bases, and 5 bases had no gene match. Germline CDR1 reads KGHSH; CDR2 reads LQKENI. CDR3 nucleotides: TGTGCCAGCTCACACTCGACAGGGGAGAACACTGAAGCTTTCTTT. Residues: CASSHSTGENTEAFF.

This chain uses TRBV5-1 with TRBJ1-2; the match to TRBD1 covers 9 bases. CDR3 length equals 15 residues. Germline CDR1 reads SGHRS; CDR2 reads YFSETQ. The V gene end was trimmed by 0 bases and the J gene end by 5 bases; junction bases not matched to a gene: 5. The CDR3 is CASSLEGTGLYGYTF. In nucleotides, the CDR3 is TGCGCCAGCAGCTTGGAAGGGACAGGGTTATATGGCTACACCTTC.

The chain links TRBV7-8 to TRBJ2-1, with a tentative D call TRBD1 (5 bases). This CDR3 spans 15 amino acids. The germline gives CDR1 SGHVS, CDR2 FQNEAQ. The V end was cut by 5 bases, the J end by 6 bases, with 17 bases between. The CDR3 region is CASSPRSRVVNEQFF. The CDR3, as DNA: TGTGCCAGCAGCCCCAGAAGCAGGGTTGTCAATGAGCAGTTCTTC.

This clone was found once. The rearrangement joins TRBV2 to TRBJ2-7; D is possibly TRBD1 (6 bases). Germline CDR1 and CDR2: SNHLY and FYNNEI. The CDR3 covers 13 residues. Trimming stripped 2 bases from V and 5 bases from J, with 10 bases between. As DNA, the CDR3 is TGTGCCAGCAGTGAAACAGGGCGGGACGAGCAGTACTTC. Its protein is CASSETGRDEQYF.

This chain uses TRBV7-2 with TRBJ1-2; D remains ambiguous. CDR1 is SGHTA and CDR2 is FQGNSA in the germline V gene. The CDR3 spans 16 residues. V lost 8 bases, J lost 8 bases, and 27 bases lay in between. The CDR3 DNA is TGTGCCAGCGGATTTAACGGAGTCGAGGTGTCGGGGGGCTACACCTTC. Protein product: CASGFNGVEVSGGYTF.